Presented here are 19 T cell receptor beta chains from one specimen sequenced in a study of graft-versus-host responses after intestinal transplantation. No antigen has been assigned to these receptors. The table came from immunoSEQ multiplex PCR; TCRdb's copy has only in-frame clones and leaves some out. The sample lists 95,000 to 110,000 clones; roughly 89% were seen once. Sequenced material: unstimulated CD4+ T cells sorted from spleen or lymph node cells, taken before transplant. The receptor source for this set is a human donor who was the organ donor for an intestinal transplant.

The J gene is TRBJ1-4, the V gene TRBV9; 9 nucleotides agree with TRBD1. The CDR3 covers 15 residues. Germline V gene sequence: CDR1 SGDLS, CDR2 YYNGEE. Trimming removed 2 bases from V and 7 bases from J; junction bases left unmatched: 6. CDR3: CASSVGQGQFEKLFF. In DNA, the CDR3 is TGTGCCAGCAGCGTGGGACAGGGCCAATTTGAAAAACTGTTTTTT.

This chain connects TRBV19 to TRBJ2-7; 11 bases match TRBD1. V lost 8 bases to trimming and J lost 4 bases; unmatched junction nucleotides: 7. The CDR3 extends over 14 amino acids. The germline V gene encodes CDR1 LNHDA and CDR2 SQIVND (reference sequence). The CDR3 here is CASSPGQGGYEQYF. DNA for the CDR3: TGTGCCAGTTCTCCGGGACAGGGGGGATACGAGCAGTACTTC.

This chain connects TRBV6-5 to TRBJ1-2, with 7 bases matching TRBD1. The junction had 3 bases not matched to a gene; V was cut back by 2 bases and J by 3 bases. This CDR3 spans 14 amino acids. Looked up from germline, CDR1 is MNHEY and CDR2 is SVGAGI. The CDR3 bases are TGTGCCAGCAGTTACAGGGGGCGCTACTATGGCTACACCTTC. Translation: CASSYRGRYYGYTF.

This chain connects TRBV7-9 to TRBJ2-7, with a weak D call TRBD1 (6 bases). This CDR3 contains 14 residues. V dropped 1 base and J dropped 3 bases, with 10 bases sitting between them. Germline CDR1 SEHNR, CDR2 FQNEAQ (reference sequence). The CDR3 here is CASSLGQGNYEQYF. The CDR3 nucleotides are TGTGCCAGCAGCTTAGGGCAGGGGAACTACGAGCAGTACTTC.

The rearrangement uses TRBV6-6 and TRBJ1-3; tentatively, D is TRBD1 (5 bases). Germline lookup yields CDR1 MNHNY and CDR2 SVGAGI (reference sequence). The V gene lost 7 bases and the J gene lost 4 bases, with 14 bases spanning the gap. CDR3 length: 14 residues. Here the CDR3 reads CASKTAGKGNTIYF. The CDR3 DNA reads TGTGCCAGCAAAACGGCAGGGAAGGGAAACACCATATATTTT.

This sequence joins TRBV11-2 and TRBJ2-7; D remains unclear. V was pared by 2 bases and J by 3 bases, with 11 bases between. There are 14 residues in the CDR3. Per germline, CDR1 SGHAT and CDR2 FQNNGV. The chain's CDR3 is CASSLLGTGYEQYF. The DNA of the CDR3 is TGTGCCAGCAGCTTACTCGGAACGGGCTACGAGCAGTACTTC.

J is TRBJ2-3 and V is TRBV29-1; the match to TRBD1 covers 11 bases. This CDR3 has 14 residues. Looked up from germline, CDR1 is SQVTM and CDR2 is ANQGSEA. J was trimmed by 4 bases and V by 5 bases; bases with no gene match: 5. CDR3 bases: TGCAGCGTTAGGGGGGGACAGGGGGCAGATACGCAGTATTTT. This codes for CSVRGGQGADTQYF.

The chain's CDR3 is CASSPRGAYEQYF. Here the CDR3 DNA reads TGTGCCAGCAGTCCCCGGGGGGCGTATGAGCAGTACTTC. The genes are TRBV6-6 and TRBJ2-7; D perhaps matches TRBD2 (7 bases). The CDR3 contains 13 residues. The germline V and J ends were trimmed by 5 bases and 7 bases, with 15 bases remaining between them. In germline, CDR1 is MNHNY, CDR2 SVGAGI (reference sequence).

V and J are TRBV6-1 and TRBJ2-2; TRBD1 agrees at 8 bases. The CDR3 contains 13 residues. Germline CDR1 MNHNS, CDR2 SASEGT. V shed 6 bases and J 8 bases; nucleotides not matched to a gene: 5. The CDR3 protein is CASRRQGTGELFF. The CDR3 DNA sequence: TGTGCCAGCAGACGACAGGGGACAGGGGAGCTGTTTTTT.

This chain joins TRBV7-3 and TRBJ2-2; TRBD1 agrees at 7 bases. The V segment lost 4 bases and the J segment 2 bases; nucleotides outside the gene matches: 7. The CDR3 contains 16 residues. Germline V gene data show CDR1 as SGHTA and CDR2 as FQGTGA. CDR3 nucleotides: TGTGCCAGCAGCTCGATATCAGGGGGTAACACCGGGGAGCTGTTTTTT. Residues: CASSSISGGNTGELFF.

CDR3 sequence reads: CASSPTGTEAHGELFF. CDR3 in DNA: TGTGCCAGCAGCCCGACCGGGACAGAGGCTCACGGGGAGCTGTTTTTT. The chain is built from TRBV11-3 and TRBJ2-2; 7 positions agree with TRBD1. Germline assignment: CDR1 SGHNT and CDR2 YENEEA. The CDR3 length is 16 residues. V lost 5 bases and J lost 7; bases outside the gene matches: 13.

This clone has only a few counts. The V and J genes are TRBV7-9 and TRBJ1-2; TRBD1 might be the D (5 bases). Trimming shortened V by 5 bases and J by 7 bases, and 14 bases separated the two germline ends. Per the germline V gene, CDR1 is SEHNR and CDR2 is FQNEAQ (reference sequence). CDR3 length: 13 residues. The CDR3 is CASSLPGGFGYTF. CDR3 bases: TGTGCCAGCAGCCTACCTGGGGGGTTTGGCTACACCTTC.

The CDR3 region is CASSATTRPYNEQFF. The CDR3 DNA is TGTGCCAGCAGCGCGACCACCAGGCCCTACAATGAGCAGTTCTTC. V is TRBV9 and J is TRBJ2-1, with unresolved D. Trimming removed 3 bases at V and 2 bases at J, with 12 bases between. The CDR3 spans 15 residues. Germline V gene sequence: CDR1 SGDLS, CDR2 YYNGEE.

The CDR3 spells CASRDPGQSFYEQYF. In DNA, the CDR3 is TGTGCCAGTAGGGACCCGGGACAGTCCTTTTACGAGCAGTACTTC. This rearrangement joins TRBV19 to TRBJ2-7; 7 nucleotides align to TRBD1. The CDR3 is 15 residues long. Germline trimming cut 6 bases from V and 4 bases from J; bases unmatched to any gene: 12. The V gene's germline CDR1 is LNHDA and CDR2 SQIVND (reference sequence).

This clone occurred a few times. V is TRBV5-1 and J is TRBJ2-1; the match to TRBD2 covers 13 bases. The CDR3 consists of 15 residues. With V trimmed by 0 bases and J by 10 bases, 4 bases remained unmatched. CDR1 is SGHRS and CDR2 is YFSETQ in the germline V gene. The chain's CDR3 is CASSLGGLAGHEQFF. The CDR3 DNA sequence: TGCGCCAGCAGCTTGGGGGGACTAGCGGGACACGAGCAGTTCTTC.

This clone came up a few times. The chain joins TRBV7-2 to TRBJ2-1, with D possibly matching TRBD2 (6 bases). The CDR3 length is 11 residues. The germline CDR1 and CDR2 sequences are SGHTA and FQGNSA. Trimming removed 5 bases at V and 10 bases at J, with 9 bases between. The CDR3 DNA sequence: TGTGCCAGCAGCCCAGGGAGGGAGCAGTTCTTC. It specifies CASSPGREQFF. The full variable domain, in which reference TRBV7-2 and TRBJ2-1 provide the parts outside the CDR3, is GAGVSQSPSNKVTEKGKDVELRCDPISGHTALYWYRQSLGQGLEFLIYFQGNSAPDKSGLPSDRFSAERTGGSVSTLTIQRTQQEDSAVYLCASSPGREQFFGPGTRLTVL.

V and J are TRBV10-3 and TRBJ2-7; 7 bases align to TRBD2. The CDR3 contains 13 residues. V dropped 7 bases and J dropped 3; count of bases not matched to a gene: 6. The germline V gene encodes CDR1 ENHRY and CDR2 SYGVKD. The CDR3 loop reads CAIKAGIHYEQYF. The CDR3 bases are TGTGCCATCAAAGCGGGGATACACTACGAGCAGTACTTC.

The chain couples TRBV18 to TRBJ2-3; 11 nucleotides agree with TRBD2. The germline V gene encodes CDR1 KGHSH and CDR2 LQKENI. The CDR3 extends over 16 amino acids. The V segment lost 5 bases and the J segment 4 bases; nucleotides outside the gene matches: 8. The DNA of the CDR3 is TGTGCCAGCTCATCACGACTAGCGGGGAGTCCAGATACGCAGTATTTT. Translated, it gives CASSSRLAGSPDTQYF.

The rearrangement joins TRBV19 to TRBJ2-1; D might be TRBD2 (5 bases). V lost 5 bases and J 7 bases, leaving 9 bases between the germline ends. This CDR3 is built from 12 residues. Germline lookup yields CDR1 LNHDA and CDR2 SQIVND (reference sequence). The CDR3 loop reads CASSVTTNEQFF. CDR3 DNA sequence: TGTGCCAGTAGTGTGACTACAAATGAGCAGTTCTTC. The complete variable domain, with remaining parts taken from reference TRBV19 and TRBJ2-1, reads DGGITQSPKYLFRKEGQNVTLSCEQNLNHDAMYWYRQDPGQGLRLIYYSQIVNDFQKGDIAEGYSVSREKKESFPLTVTSAQKNPTAFYLCASSVTTNEQFFGPGTRLTVL.